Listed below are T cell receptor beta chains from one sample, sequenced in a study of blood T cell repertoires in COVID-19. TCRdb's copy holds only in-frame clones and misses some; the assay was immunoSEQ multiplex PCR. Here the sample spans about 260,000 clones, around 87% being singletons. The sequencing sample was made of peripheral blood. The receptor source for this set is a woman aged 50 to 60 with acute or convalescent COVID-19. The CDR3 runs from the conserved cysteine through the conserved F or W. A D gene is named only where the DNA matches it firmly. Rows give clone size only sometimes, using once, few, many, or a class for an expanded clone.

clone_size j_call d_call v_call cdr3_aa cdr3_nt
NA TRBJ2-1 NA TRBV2 CASSRDSGRNEQFF TGTGCCAGCAGTCGGGACTCCGGTAGGAATGAGCAGTTCTTC
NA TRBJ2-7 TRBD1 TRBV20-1 CSASALRTGTYEQYF TGCAGTGCTAGTGCCCTCCGGACAGGGACCTACGAGCAGTACTTC
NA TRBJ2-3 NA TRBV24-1 CATSDWSSEATDTQYF TGTGCCACCAGTGATTGGTCTAGCGAGGCCACAGATACGCAGTATTTT
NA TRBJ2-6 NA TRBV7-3 CASSPGGSGANVLTF TGTGCCAGCAGCCCTGGGGGGTCTGGGGCCAACGTCCTGACTTTC
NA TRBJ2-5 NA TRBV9 CASSTQTGKETQYF TGTGCCAGCAGCACCCAAACAGGGAAGGAGACCCAGTACTTC
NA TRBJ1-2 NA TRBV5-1 CASSGGAEYGYTF TGCGCCAGCAGCGGGGGGGCAGAATATGGCTACACCTTC
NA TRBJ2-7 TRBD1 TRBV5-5 CASSWGGTGVYEQYF TGTGCCAGCAGCTGGGGCGGGACAGGGGTCTACGAGCAGTACTTC
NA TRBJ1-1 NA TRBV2 CASSYDMNTEAFF TGTGCCAGCAGCTACGACATGAACACTGAAGCTTTCTTT
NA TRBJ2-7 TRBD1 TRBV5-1 CASSFRTGEGEQYF TGCGCCAGCAGCTTCAGGACAGGCGAGGGCGAGCAGTACTTC
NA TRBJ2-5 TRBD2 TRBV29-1 CSVGRAGAGRETQYF TGCAGCGTTGGGCGAGCGGGAGCGGGTAGGGAGACCCAGTACTTC
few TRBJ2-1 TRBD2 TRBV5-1 CASSGTSGLYNEQFF TGCGCCAGCAGCGGGACTAGCGGGCTCTACAATGAGCAGTTCTTC
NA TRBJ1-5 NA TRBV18 CASSPLPGSNQPQHF TGTGCCAGCTCACCACTCCCAGGTAGCAATCAGCCCCAGCATTTT
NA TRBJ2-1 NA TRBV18 CASSPPTSRYNEQFF TGTGCCAGCTCACCACCCACTAGCAGATACAATGAGCAGTTCTTC
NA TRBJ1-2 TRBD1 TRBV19 CASRRPGQSYGYTF TGTGCCAGTAGACGTCCGGGACAGAGCTATGGCTACACCTTC
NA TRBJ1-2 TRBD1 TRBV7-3 CASSRETGDGYTF TGTGCCAGCAGCCGAGAGACAGGGGACGGCTACACCTTC
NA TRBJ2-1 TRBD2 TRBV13 CASSLITGTSGIEHGNEQFF TGTGCCAGCAGCTTGATTACCGGGACTAGCGGGATTGAGCACGGAAATGAGCAGTTCTTC
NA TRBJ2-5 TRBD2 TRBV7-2 CASSSRTSGMETQYF TGTGCCAGCAGCTCACGGACTAGCGGGATGGAGACCCAGTACTTC
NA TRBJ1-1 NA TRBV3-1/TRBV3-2 CASSRGRDGAFF TGTGCCAGCAGCCGGGGGAGGGATGGGGCTTTCTTT
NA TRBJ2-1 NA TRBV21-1 CASSITSGREHNEQFF TGTGCCAGCAGCATTACTAGCGGGAGGGAGCACAATGAGCAGTTCTTC
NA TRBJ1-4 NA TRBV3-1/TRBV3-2 CASSPQSWALPTF TGTGCCAGCAGCCCTCAAAGCTGGGCCCTCCCGACTTTT
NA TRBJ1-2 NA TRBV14 CASRGGRYGYTF TGTGCCAGCCGGGGGGGACGGTATGGCTACACCTTC
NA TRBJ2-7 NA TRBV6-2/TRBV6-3 CASSYPTMRATEQYF TGTGCCAGCAGTTACCCTACGATGCGGGCGACCGAGCAGTACTTC
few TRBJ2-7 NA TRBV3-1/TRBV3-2 CASSQSAVSSYEQYF TGTGCCAGCAGCCAAAGTGCGGTAAGCTCCTACGAGCAGTACTTC
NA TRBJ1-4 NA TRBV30 CAWAFGGPGEKLFF TGTGCCTGGGCCTTTGGGGGCCCGGGTGAAAAACTGTTTTTT
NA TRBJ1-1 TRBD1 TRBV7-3 CASSFDRDTEAFF TGTGCCAGCAGCTTCGACAGGGACACTGAAGCTTTCTTT
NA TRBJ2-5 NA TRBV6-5 CASSYPNRQETQYF TGTGCCAGCAGTTACCCCAACCGGCAAGAGACCCAGTACTTC
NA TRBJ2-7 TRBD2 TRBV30 CAWSAGLAGVYEQYF TGTGCCTGGAGTGCGGGACTAGCGGGAGTTTACGAGCAGTACTTC
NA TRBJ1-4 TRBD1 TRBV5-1 CASSGGQSEKLFF TGCGCCAGCAGCGGGGGACAGTCAGAAAAACTGTTTTTT
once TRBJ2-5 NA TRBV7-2 CASSLVGQTTFKETQYF TGTGCCAGCAGCTTAGTGGGGCAGACCACATTTAAAGAGACCCAGTACTTC
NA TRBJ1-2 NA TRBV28 CASSLSGGRGYTF TGTGCCAGCAGTTTATCTGGGGGCCGGGGCTACACCTTC
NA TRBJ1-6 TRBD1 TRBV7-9 CASSATQGNFHF TGTGCCAGCAGCGCGACACAGGGGAATTTTCACTTT
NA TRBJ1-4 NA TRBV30 CAWNAGVVEKLFF TGTGCCTGGAACGCGGGGGTCGTTGAAAAACTGTTTTTT
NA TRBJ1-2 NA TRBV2 CASSEGWQVYGYTF TGTGCCAGCAGTGAAGGATGGCAGGTTTATGGCTACACCTTC
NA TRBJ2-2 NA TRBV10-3 CAISGGSGNTGELFF TGTGCCATCAGTGGGGGTAGCGGGAACACCGGGGAGCTGTTTTTT
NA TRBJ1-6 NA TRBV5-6 CASSLVGVGNSPLHF TGTGCCAGCAGCTTGGTCGGGGTCGGGAATTCACCCCTCCACTTT
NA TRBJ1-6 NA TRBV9 CASRVDTRGALHF TGTGCCAGCAGAGTCGACACCCGCGGGGCCCTCCACTTT
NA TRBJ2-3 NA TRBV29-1 CSVDGDIVTDTQYF TGCAGCGTTGATGGGGACATAGTCACAGATACGCAGTATTTT
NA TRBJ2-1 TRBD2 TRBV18 CASSPLSSGGYNEQFF TGTGCCAGCTCACCACTGAGTAGCGGGGGGTACAATGAGCAGTTCTTC
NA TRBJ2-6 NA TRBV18 CASSPRREGANVLTF TGTGCCAGCTCACCACGGAGGGAAGGTGCCAACGTCCTGACTTTC
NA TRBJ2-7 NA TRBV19 CASSIVSAGYEQYF TGTGCCAGTAGTATAGTATCCGCGGGTTACGAGCAGTACTTC
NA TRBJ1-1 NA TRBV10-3 CAISSRGREAEAFF TGTGCCATCAGTTCCCGGGGGAGGGAGGCTGAAGCTTTCTTT
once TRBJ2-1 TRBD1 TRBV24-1 CATSDPGQGKNEQFF TGTGCCACCAGTGACCCGGGACAGGGGAAAAATGAGCAGTTCTTC
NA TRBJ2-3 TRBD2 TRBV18 CASSPFRGAGGLGTDTQYF TGTGCCAGCTCACCCTTTCGGGGAGCGGGAGGCTTGGGCACAGATACGCAGTATTTT
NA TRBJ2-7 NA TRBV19 CASSTRGARIYEQYF TGTGCCAGTAGTACCAGGGGGGCGCGGATCTACGAGCAGTACTTC
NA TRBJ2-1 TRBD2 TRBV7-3 CASSAGTSGEQFF TGTGCCAGCAGCGCCGGGACTAGCGGAGAGCAGTTCTTC
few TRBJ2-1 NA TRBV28 CASSFRNEQFF TGTGCCAGCAGTTTTAGAAATGAGCAGTTCTTC
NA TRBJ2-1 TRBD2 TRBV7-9 CASSLLTSGYNEQFF TGTGCCAGCAGCTTACTGACTAGCGGGTACAATGAGCAGTTCTTC
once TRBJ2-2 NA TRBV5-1 CASSLALLNTGELFF TGCGCCAGCAGCTTGGCCCTTCTGAACACCGGGGAGCTGTTTTTT
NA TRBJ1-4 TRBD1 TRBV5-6 CASSSDRGRREKLFF TGTGCCAGCAGCTCTGACAGGGGACGTAGAGAAAAACTGTTTTTT
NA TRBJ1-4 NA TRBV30 CAWSLSTNEKLFF TGTGCCTGGAGTTTGTCGACTAATGAAAAACTGTTTTTT
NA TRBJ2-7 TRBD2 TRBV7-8 CASSRGGGRTYEQYF TGTGCCAGCAGCCGAGGCGGGGGACGGACCTACGAGCAGTACTTC
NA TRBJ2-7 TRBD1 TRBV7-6 CASSPHPSGTVPYEQYF TGTGCCAGCAGCCCTCACCCTTCCGGGACAGTCCCCTACGAGCAGTACTTC
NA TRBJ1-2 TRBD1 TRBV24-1 CATSDTSGTGTLYGYTF TGTGCCACCAGTGATACCTCCGGGACAGGGACCCTCTATGGCTACACCTTC
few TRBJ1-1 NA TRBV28 CASKRRGPNTEAFF TGTGCCAGCAAGCGAAGGGGTCCAAACACTGAAGCTTTCTTT
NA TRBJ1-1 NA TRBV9 CASSVEASSEAFF TGTGCCAGCAGCGTAGAGGCATCTAGTGAAGCTTTCTTT
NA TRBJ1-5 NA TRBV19 CASSIIPPAGNQPQHF TGTGCCAGTAGTATAATCCCCCCGGCAGGTAATCAGCCCCAGCATTTT
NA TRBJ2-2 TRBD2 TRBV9 CASRAGLAEYTGELFF TGTGCCAGCAGAGCTGGACTAGCGGAGTACACCGGGGAGCTGTTTTTT